The 15 T cell receptor beta chains below come from one sample, sequenced in a study of identical twins. Each CDR3 protein is one row after TCRdb ran MiXCR on the 5' RACE reads. In the table there are more than 250,000 distinct CDR3 sequences, under 9.5% of which are singletons. This sample was also put to use in a study of yellow fever vaccine responses in identical twins.

The sample was memory (CD45RO+) T cells sorted from blood. The source of these receptors is a woman aged 18-35 years in good health.

This chain links TRBV20-1 with TRBJ1-5; D gene unclear. CDR3 length equals 13 residues. The V gene's germline CDR1 is DFQATT and CDR2 SNEGSKA (reference sequence). V dropped 3 bases and J dropped 0 bases, with 6 bases sitting between them. CDR3 bases: TGCAGTGCTAGTAAAGATAGCAATCAGCCCCAGCATTTT. Its translation: CSASKDSNQPQHF.

This chain uses TRBV24-1 with TRBJ1-4; the D is unclear. Germline loops: CDR1 KGHDR, CDR2 SFDVKD. Trimming took 4 bases from V and 8 from J, leaving 7 bases between them. This CDR3 has 12 amino acids. As DNA, the CDR3 is TGTGCCACCAGTGACAGAGGAGAAAAACTGTTTTTT. Encoded protein: CATSDRGEKLFF.

This clonotype has ten or more counts. This chain links TRBV11-3 with TRBJ1-4; D might be TRBD1 (5 bases). Germline V gene data show CDR1 as SGHNT and CDR2 as YENEEA. The CDR3 spans 15 residues. V dropped 4 bases and J dropped 4 bases, with 13 bases sitting between them. CDR3 in amino acids: CASSSRDGHNEKLFF. The CDR3 coding sequence is TGTGCCAGCAGCTCCAGGGACGGTCATAATGAAAAACTGTTTTTT. Complete variable domain (other parts from reference TRBV11-3 and TRBJ1-4): EAGVVQSPRYKIIEKKQPVAFWCNPISGHNTLYWYLQNLGQGPELLIRYENEEAVDDSQLPKDRFSAERLKGVDSTLKIQPAELGDSAVYLCASSSRDGHNEKLFFGSGTQLSVL.

The chain recombines TRBV19 with TRBJ2-7; maybe TRBD2 (6 bases). Trimming took off 4 bases at V and 4 bases at J, with 11 bases between the two ends. The CDR3 has 13 amino acids. Germline CDR1 is LNHDA and CDR2 is SQIVND (reference sequence). This CDR3 reads CASSTGEGYEQYF. Written as DNA, the CDR3 is TGTGCCAGTAGTACGGGGGAAGGGTACGAGCAGTACTTC.

This clonotype was counted at least ten times. J is TRBJ2-3 and V is TRBV7-8; a weak D match, TRBD1 (6 bases). The CDR3 has 15 amino acids. Germline loops: CDR1 SGHVS, CDR2 FQNEAQ. V was trimmed by 5 bases and J by 2 bases, leaving 14 bases between them. The CDR3 loop is CASSRAGVHTDTQYF. CDR3 nucleotide sequence: TGTGCCAGCAGCCGAGCAGGGGTTCACACAGATACGCAGTATTTT.

This clonotype was found many times. The J gene is TRBJ2-4, the V gene TRBV5-1, with a weak D call TRBD1 (6 bases). Deletions cut 4 bases from V and 5 bases from J, with 10 bases between. Germline loops: CDR1 SGHRS, CDR2 YFSETQ. The CDR3 covers 13 residues. The CDR3 bases are TGCGCCAGCAGCGGATGGACAGAAAACATTCAGTACTTC. Encoded protein: CASSGWTENIQYF. Based on the CDR3 plus reference TRBV5-1 and TRBJ2-4, the full variable domain is KAGVTQTPRYLIKTRGQQVTLSCSPISGHRSVSWYQQTPGQGLQFLFEYFSETQRNKGNFPGRFSGRQFSNSRSEMNVSTLELGDSALYLCASSGWTENIQYFGAGTRLSVL.

The chain is built from TRBV19 and TRBJ1-5; weak D call: TRBD1 (5 bases). V was clipped by 3 bases and J by 2 bases, with 11 bases between them. The CDR3 consists of 15 residues. Germline V lookup: CDR1 LNHDA, CDR2 SQIVND (reference sequence). Here the CDR3 reads CASSMSWGGNQPQHF. The CDR3 DNA follows: TGTGCCAGTAGTATGTCGTGGGGGGGCAATCAGCCCCAGCATTTT.

This clonotype was detected only a few times. The chain uses TRBV5-8 and TRBJ2-2, with a tentative D call TRBD2 (6 bases). The ends were cut back, 0 bases at V and 3 bases at J, with 9 bases in the middle. CDR1 and CDR2 (germline): SGHTS, YDEGEE. The CDR3 is 15 residues long. In nucleotides, the CDR3 is TGTGCCAGCAGCTTGGGAGGGAGGCACACCGGGGAGCTGTTTTTT. Its protein product is CASSLGGRHTGELFF.

The rearrangement joins TRBV28 to TRBJ1-4; D is ambiguous. This CDR3 comprises 14 residues. V was clipped by 2 bases and J by 7 bases, with 11 bases between them. Germline assignment: CDR1 MDHEN and CDR2 SYDVKM. This CDR3 reads CASSLHISSEKLFF. In DNA, the CDR3 is TGTGCCAGCAGTTTACACATCTCATCTGAAAAACTGTTTTTT. Looking up the rest from reference TRBV28 and TRBJ1-4 gives the full variable domain: DVKVTQSSRYLVKRTGEKVFLECVQDMDHENMFWYRQDPGLGLRLIYFSYDVKMKEKGDIPEGYSVSREKKERFSLILESASTNQTSMYLCASSLHISSEKLFFGSGTQLSVL.

This clonotype was seen repeatedly, ten times or more. V is TRBV12-3 or TRBV12-4 and J is TRBJ2-1, with D possibly TRBD2 on 6 matching bases. V was shortened by 10 bases and J by 6 bases, with 28 bases between the two germline ends. The CDR3 loop spans 17 amino acids. CDR3 nucleotide sequence: TGTGCCACCGACCAAGTGGGGGGTAGGATCAAAAGCAATGAGCAGTTCTTC. This gives the protein CATDQVGGRIKSNEQFF.

This clonotype was observed a handful of times. The rearrangement uses TRBV27 and TRBJ2-1; 16 bases map to TRBD2. Per germline, CDR1 MNHEY and CDR2 SMNVEV (reference sequence). The CDR3 is 17 amino acids. V was pared by 9 bases and J by 4 bases, with 9 bases of the junction left unmatched. The CDR3 loop reads CARETGLAGGLYNEQFF. The CDR3 DNA follows: TGTGCCAGAGAGACGGGACTAGCGGGAGGGTTGTACAATGAGCAGTTCTTC.

This chain links TRBV3-1 with TRBJ1-5; 7 nucleotides align to TRBD1. The V segment lost 3 bases and the J segment 6 bases; nucleotides outside the gene matches: 8. There are 15 residues in the CDR3. Germline V gene lookup returns CDR1 LGHDT and CDR2 YNNKEL (reference sequence). The CDR3 protein is CASSQGTVGGQPQHF. The CDR3 DNA reads TGTGCCAGCAGCCAGGGGACAGTCGGAGGTCAGCCCCAGCATTTT. Supplemented by reference TRBV3-1 and TRBJ1-5, the full variable domain reads DTAVSQTPKYLVTQMGNDKSIKCEQNLGHDTMYWYKQDSKKFLKIMFSYNNKELIINETVPNRFSPKSPDKAHLNLHINSLELGDSAVYFCASSQGTVGGQPQHFGDGTRLSIL.

The CDR3 here is CASSLEPSTGTTDTQYF. In nucleotides, the CDR3 is TGTGCCAGCAGCTTAGAACCATCCACCGGGACTACAGATACGCAGTATTTT. The chain carries TRBV13 and TRBJ2-3; possible D gene TRBD2, 6 bases. CDR3 length: 17 amino acids. The germline V and J ends were trimmed by 1 base and 3 bases, with 17 bases remaining between them. CDR1 is PRHDT and CDR2 is FYEKMQ in the germline V gene (reference sequence).

The chain uses TRBV5-6 and TRBJ2-7; D gene uncertain. Trimming cost V 1 base and J 1 base, with 9 bases left between them. The CDR3 extends over 14 amino acids. The V gene's germline CDR1 is SGHDT and CDR2 YYEEEE. CDR3 in DNA: TGTGCCAGCAGCTTGCTCGGCTATTCCTACGAGCAGTACTTC. This gives the protein CASSLLGYSYEQYF.

This chain joins TRBV20-1 and TRBJ2-7, with TRBD2 matching over 7 bases. The germline V gene has CDR1 DFQATT and CDR2 SNEGSKA (reference sequence). V shed 5 bases and J 2 bases; nucleotides not matched to a gene: 6. The CDR3 has 13 amino acids. CDR3 coding DNA: TGCAGTGCTTTTCCTAGCGGCGCCTACGAGCAGTACTTC. Its translation is CSAFPSGAYEQYF.